A single sample is the source of the 16 T cell receptor beta chains below, sequenced in a study of shared clonotypes between healthy human individuals. This table comes from immunoSEQ multiplex PCR, and its TCRdb copy is limited to in-frame clones, with some not included. The sample consists of just over 2,000,000 clones, roughly 94% of them appearing once. The sequenced sample was naive CD4+ T cells sorted from blood. The subset was: CD45RA+ positively selected. These receptors were taken from a young man in good health.

This clone was observed a single time. The rearrangement links TRBV5-1 to TRBJ2-5, with 8 bases identical to TRBD1. The DNA end is a closer match to TRBJ2-7, so the J assignment may be wrong. Germline values: CDR1 SGHRS, CDR2 YFSETQ. The CDR3 consists of 17 residues. CDR3 bases: TGCGCCAGCAGCTTCGATTGGAGACAGGGGTATACCTACGAGCAGTACTTC. It yields the protein CASSFDWRQGYTYEQYF.

V gene TRBV5-1 combines with J gene TRBJ2-1, with D perhaps being TRBD1 or TRBD2 (5 bases each). Germline V CDR1 and CDR2: SGHRS, YFSETQ. V dropped 2 bases and J dropped 5 bases, with 11 bases sitting between them. The CDR3 extends over 14 amino acids. The CDR3 reads CASSFGTRNNEQFF. The CDR3 coding sequence is TGCGCCAGCAGCTTTGGGACCCGAAACAATGAGCAGTTCTTC.

As for this clone: The same CDR3 is also encoded by other DNA sequences in this sample. The CDR3 region is CASSPGLAGSYEQYF. DNA of the CDR3: TGTGCCAGCTCACCGGGACTAGCGGGGTCGTACGAGCAGTACTTC. This chain links TRBV18 with TRBJ2-7, with 13 bases fitting TRBD2. This CDR3 comprises 15 residues. V trimming: 3 bases; J trimming: 4 bases; junction bases outside the gene matches: 3. Per the germline V gene, CDR1 is KGHSH and CDR2 is LQKENI.

The chain joins TRBV28 to TRBJ1-3; 8 bases are shared with TRBD1. From germline, CDR1 is MDHEN and CDR2 SYDVKM. CDR3 length: 13 residues. V was clipped by 5 bases and J by 7 bases; unmatched bases: 4. The CDR3 protein is CASSKDRVNTIYF. CDR3 nucleotides: TGTGCCAGCAGTAAGGACAGGGTTAACACCATATATTTT.

This clone was detected only once. The CDR3 loop reads CASSPGDGAYGYTF. The CDR3 DNA reads as TGCGCCAGCAGCCCGGGGGATGGGGCCTATGGCTACACCTTC. This chain uses TRBV5-1 with TRBJ1-2; D perhaps matches TRBD1 (5 bases). The length of the CDR3 is 14 residues. The V and J ends lost 4 bases and 4 bases respectively, with 14 bases between them. The germline gives CDR1 SGHRS, CDR2 YFSETQ.

This clone occurred once. In DNA form, the CDR3 reads TGTGCCAGCAGTGGGTCACTAGCTGGCGAGCAGTACTTC. Translated, it gives CASSGSLAGEQYF. V and J are TRBV2 and TRBJ2-7; the D gene is possibly TRBD2 (6 bases). Trimming shortened V by 4 bases and J by 6 bases, and 13 bases separated the two germline ends. The CDR3 has 13 amino acids. Germline V lookup: CDR1 SNHLY, CDR2 FYNNEI.

The genes are TRBV7-2 and TRBJ2-1, with 14 bases fitting TRBD2. Germline CDR1 SGHTA, CDR2 FQGNSA. This CDR3 region has 16 residues. J gave up 7 bases and V 4 bases, and 6 bases lay outside the gene matches. CDR3 bases: TGTGCCAGCAGCTCAAGGACTAGCGGGAGGAAGAATGAGCAGTTCTTC. The encoded protein is CASSSRTSGRKNEQFF.

The chain links TRBV6-5 to TRBJ1-1; 8 positions agree with TRBD1. CDR1 MNHEY and CDR2 SVGAGI come from the germline V gene. V shed 9 bases and J 3 bases; nucleotides not matched to a gene: 6. The CDR3 is 13 residues long. CDR3: CASAQGAHTEAFF. Written as DNA, the CDR3 is TGTGCCAGTGCTCAGGGGGCGCACACTGAAGCTTTCTTT.

V usage is TRBV7-2 and J usage is TRBJ2-1, with D tentatively TRBD1 or TRBD2 (5 bases each). Germline-derived CDR1 and CDR2 are SGHTA and FQGNSA. CDR3 length equals 14 residues. Trimming shortened V by 4 bases and J by 3 bases, and 10 bases separated the two germline ends. DNA of the CDR3: TGTGCCAGCAGCTCTCGGGACCACTACAATGAGCAGTTCTTC. As protein: CASSSRDHYNEQFF.

In this sample, this clone turned up once. The chain has TRBV6-5 and TRBJ2-7, with D maybe TRBD2 (6 bases). The CDR3 has 12 amino acids. V lost 10 bases and J lost 6, with 16 bases in between. Germline CDR1 MNHEY, CDR2 SVGAGI. Here the CDR3 DNA reads TGTGCCACCGCGGGACTTCTTGGCGAGCAGTACTTC. Its translation: CATAGLLGEQYF.

This clone was recorded once. This rearrangement joins TRBV9 to TRBJ1-5; a weak D match, TRBD1 (6 bases). Germline CDR1 SGDLS, CDR2 YYNGEE. Trimming took off 0 bases at V and 4 bases at J, with 11 bases between the two ends. The CDR3 covers 15 residues. CDR3 residues: CASSVAGGENQPQHF. DNA for the CDR3: TGTGCCAGCAGCGTAGCTGGGGGCGAGAATCAGCCCCAGCATTTT.

On this clone: Other DNA sequences in the same sample also yield this CDR3. The V call is TRBV4-1, the J call TRBJ1-1; D gene uncertain. The CDR3 spans 13 residues. Trimming stripped 1 base from V and 2 bases from J, with 5 bases between. Germline V gives CDR1 MGHRA, CDR2 YSYEKL. CDR3: CASSQAGNTEAFF. CDR3 DNA sequence: TGCGCCAGCAGCCAAGCGGGCAACACTGAAGCTTTCTTT.

J is TRBJ2-5 and V is TRBV7-9; D gene ambiguous. The CDR3 is 13 amino acids. V dropped 1 base and J dropped 3 bases, with 6 bases sitting between them. The germline V gene has CDR1 SEHNR and CDR2 FQNEAQ (reference sequence). The DNA of the CDR3 is TGTGCCAGCAGCTTAGTTTGGGAAGAGACCCAGTACTTC. Residues: CASSLVWEETQYF.

The chain employs TRBV4-1 and TRBJ2-7; the match to TRBD2 covers 12 bases. From germline, CDR1 is MGHRA and CDR2 YSYEKL. After removal of 4 bases from V and 0 bases from J, the junction contained 1 base not matched to a gene. This CDR3 has 15 residues. In DNA form, the CDR3 reads TGCGCCAGCAGCCCGACTAGCGGGAGCTCCTACGAGCAGTACTTC. As protein: CASSPTSGSSYEQYF.

In nucleotides, the CDR3 is TGTGCCAGCTCCCGGGACGGACCGACCTACGAGCAGTACTTC. As protein: CASSRDGPTYEQYF. The rearrangement links TRBV18 to TRBJ2-7; D possibly uses TRBD1 or TRBD2 (5 bases each). This CDR3 has 14 residues. The germline V and J ends were trimmed by 6 bases and 2 bases, with 14 bases remaining between them. Germline loops: CDR1 KGHSH, CDR2 LQKENI.

The chain joins TRBV4-3 to TRBJ2-7, with 8 bases identical to TRBD2. Germline V gene data show CDR1 as LGHNA and CDR2 as YSLEER. The CDR3 spans 15 residues. V lost 0 bases and J lost 2; bases outside the gene matches: 3. The CDR3: CASSQDPAGAYEQYF. The CDR3 nucleotides are TGCGCCAGCAGCCAAGATCCAGCGGGAGCCTACGAGCAGTACTTC.